These 15 T cell receptor beta chains were sequenced from one sample in a study of Graves' ophthalmopathy and Graves' hyperthyroidism. The TCR beta CDR3 regions underwent amplification from RNA transcripts. In the first round, RT-PCR was carried out with HTBI primers, and a multiplex PCR formed the second round. MiXCR was run by TCRdb on the multiplex PCR reads, yielding one entry per CDR3 protein. The sample consists of tens of thousands of distinct CDR3 sequences, approximately 50% of them appearing once. Sequencing was carried out using peripheral blood. All receptors come from an adult woman with Graves' ophthalmopathy.

This clonotype was seen at least ten times. This sequence joins TRBV29-1 and TRBJ1-1, with TRBD1 matching 9 bases. Trimming took 7 bases from V and 6 from J; bases not matched to a gene: 6. The germline CDR1 and CDR2 sequences are SQVTM and ANQGSEA. The CDR3 consists of 12 residues. CDR3 bases: TGCAGCGCAAGACAGGGGGTCTCTGAAGCTTTCTTT. This encodes CSARQGVSEAFF.

The CDR3 DNA reads TGTGCCAGCAGCTTAGGCACGGGTGCCTACGAGCAGTACTTC. Amino acid sequence: CASSLGTGAYEQYF. The chain carries TRBV7-6 and TRBJ2-7; D unresolved. Looked up from germline, CDR1 is SGHVS and CDR2 is FNYEAQ. V lost 1 base to trimming and J lost 2 bases, with 9 bases between them. This CDR3 has 14 amino acids.

This clonotype has a count of ten or more. This chain joins TRBV12-3 or TRBV12-4 and TRBJ2-4; TRBD2 aligns across 8 bases. The CDR3 is 15 residues long. The ends lost 5 bases at V and 9 bases at J; junction bases unmatched: 12. This CDR3 is CASSPSGLVGGIQYF. CDR3 DNA: TGTGCCAGCAGTCCCTCGGGACTAGTAGGTGGCATTCAGTACTTC.

This clonotype has a count of ten or more. V is TRBV20-1 and J is TRBJ2-1; D is unresolved. Trimming left V 3 bases short and J 0 bases short, with 18 bases between. The CDR3 loop spans 17 amino acids. The germline CDR1 and CDR2 sequences are DFQATT and SNEGSKA (reference sequence). The CDR3 bases are TGCAGTGCTAGTGGCCCCGCGACTTCGAACTCCTACAATGAGCAGTTCTTC. It yields the protein CSASGPATSNSYNEQFF.

The chain links TRBV10-3 to TRBJ2-5, with 13 bases that match TRBD2. The CDR3 spans 13 residues. V lost 8 bases to trimming and J lost 5 bases; unmatched junction nucleotides: 2. Germline V gene sequence: CDR1 ENHRY, CDR2 SYGVKD. The CDR3 DNA follows: TGTGCCATCTCGGGACTAGCGGGGGAGACCCAGTACTTC. This encodes CAISGLAGETQYF.

The table lists this clonotype with many counts. The rearrangement uses TRBV6-2 or TRBV6-3 and TRBJ1-5; TRBD1 agrees at 9 bases. The germline V gene has CDR1 MNHEY and CDR2 SVGEGT. The CDR3 loop spans 15 amino acids. The J segment lost 7 bases and the V segment lost 7 bases, leaving 11 bases of the junction unmatched. The DNA of the CDR3 is TGTGCCAGCACCTACGGGGGGACAGGGAACCAGCCCCAGCATTTT. It translates to CASTYGGTGNQPQHF.

The rearrangement uses TRBV30 and TRBJ2-7, with 7 bases identical to TRBD1. The J segment lost 0 bases and the V segment lost 5 bases, leaving 10 bases of the junction unmatched. This CDR3 contains 15 residues. The germline CDR1 and CDR2 sequences are GTSNPN and SVGIG (reference sequence). This chain's CDR3 is CAWGYRDRTSYEQYF. The CDR3 coding sequence is TGTGCCTGGGGGTACCGGGACAGAACCTCCTACGAGCAGTACTTC.

V usage is TRBV20-1 and J usage is TRBJ2-6; 7 bases match TRBD1. Germline CDR1 and CDR2: DFQATT and SNEGSKA (reference sequence). The trim removed 6 bases at V and 0 bases at J, leaving 8 bases unmatched. The CDR3 contains 16 residues. This CDR3 is CSAPGQLISGANVLTF. The CDR3 DNA sequence: TGCAGTGCGCCGGGACAGTTAATCTCTGGGGCCAACGTCCTGACTTTC.

This clonotype was recorded at least ten times. The rearrangement links TRBV5-8 to TRBJ1-1; D not certain. Between the trimmed V and J ends, which lost 4 bases and 1 base, there was a span of 8 bases. The V gene's germline CDR1 is SGHTS and CDR2 YDEGEE. CDR3 length equals 13 residues. In DNA, the CDR3 is TGTGCCAGCAGCGTGGACGGGAACACTGAAGCTTTCTTT. The encoded protein is CASSVDGNTEAFF.

The count of this clonotype is one. The V and J genes are TRBV20-1 and TRBJ1-2; D remains ambiguous. CDR1 is DFQATT, CDR2 SNEGSKA, per germline (reference sequence). The CDR3 has 11 residues. CDR3 loop: CGDSVSNGYTF. The CDR3 DNA reads as TGCGGGGATAGTGTCAGTAATGGCTACACCTTC.

Worth noting for this clonotype: This is likely a read error, given that the CDR3 carries no conserved phenylalanine or tryptophan at its end. The V and J genes are TRBV20-1 and TRBJ2-1, with TRBD2 matching 7 bases. The germline V gene encodes CDR1 DFQATT and CDR2 SNEGSKA (reference sequence). This CDR3 spans 15 amino acids. The junction had 10 bases not matched to a gene; V was cut back by 2 bases and J by 6 bases. The CDR3 DNA reads as TGCAGTGCTAGAAAGGCGGGAGAGCAGGTCAATGAGCAGTTCATC. This gives the protein CSARKAGEQVNEQFI.

This clonotype was recorded many times. CDR3 protein: CASSFTGTPYEQYF. In nucleotides, the CDR3 is TGTGCCAGCAGCTTTACTGGGACTCCCTACGAGCAGTACTTC. The rearrangement links TRBV7-2 to TRBJ2-7, with D maybe TRBD2 (6 bases). The ends were cut back, 3 bases at V and 2 bases at J, with 11 bases in the middle. The CDR3 loop spans 14 amino acids. In germline, CDR1 is SGHTA, CDR2 FQGNSA.

This clonotype appeared a single time. Germline is not matched at one junction end, which may reflect a read error. The V and J genes are TRBV7-2 and TRBJ2-1; D unresolved. Per germline, CDR1 SGHTA and CDR2 FQGNSA. This CDR3 is built from 18 residues. The DNA for the CDR3 is TGTGCCAGTAGCTTAGAGTATCGGCAGGCCTTCTCCTACAATGAGCAGTTCTTC. Protein sequence: CASSLEYRQAFSYNEQFF.

The rearrangement joins TRBV5-4 to TRBJ1-2; D might be TRBD1 (5 bases). Germline V lookup: CDR1 SGHNT, CDR2 YYREEE (reference sequence). Trimming left V 0 bases short and J 2 bases short, with 11 bases between. The CDR3 covers 15 residues. The DNA for the CDR3 is TGTGCCAGCAGCTTGGCCCGCCCAGGGAACTATGGCTACACCTTC. Translated, it gives CASSLARPGNYGYTF.

At least ten counts were recorded for this clonotype. The chain links TRBV7-2 to TRBJ2-7, with 7 bases fitting TRBD2. The CDR3 runs to 15 residues. J gave up 0 bases and V 4 bases, and 6 bases lay outside the gene matches. Germline values: CDR1 SGHTA, CDR2 FQGNSA. The CDR3 region is CASSSLADRSYEQYF. CDR3 DNA: TGTGCCAGCAGCTCGCTAGCGGACCGCTCCTACGAGCAGTACTTC. Based on the CDR3 plus reference TRBV7-2 and TRBJ2-7, the full variable domain is GAGVSQSPSNKVTEKGKDVELRCDPISGHTALYWYRQSLGQGLEFLIYFQGNSAPDKSGLPSDRFSAERTGGSVSTLTIQRTQQEDSAVYLCASSSLADRSYEQYFGPGTRLTVT.